This T cell receptor (beta chain) was documented in a study of tumor and adjacent non-tumor tissue in lung cancer. Overall study: About 4.17 million productive TCRbeta reads were obtained per sample on average.

The CDR3 loop spans 15 amino acids. V lost 4 bases to trimming and J lost 6 bases; unmatched junction nucleotides: 5. Germline CDR1 is MNHEY and CDR2 is SVGEGT. This clonotype was observed many times. Its antigen is not known. Three rounds of nested PCR, following a modified ARM-PCR protocol, produced the TCRbeta library. Each CDR3 protein gets one entry after TCRdb re-called the multiplex PCR reads with MiXCR. This table has 200,000 to 250,000 distinct CDR3 sequences, less than 80% appearing once. No cell sorting was done before RNA was extracted from the tissue. Chemotherapy-naive patients with new lung cancer underwent thoracic surgery in China, August–November 2014. Study outcomes and limitations: Significantly higher TCR diversity was found in tumor than normal lung. Tumor repertoires had a smaller top 100 clone share than normal lung.

The sample was lung tumor tissue. The chain carries TRBV6-2 or TRBV6-3 and TRBJ2-1; TRBD2 matches 11 bases. The receptor's source is a man in his sixties with non-small cell lung cancer. DNA for the CDR3: TGTGCCAGCAGTTCCGGGACTAGCGGCAGCAATGAGCAGTTCTTC. This sequence encodes CASSSGTSGSNEQFF.